The T cell receptor beta chain described here comes from a study of vaccination and CD4 T cells after COVID-19. Sample treatment: approximately nine-day PBMC culture with coronavirus spike peptide pools or control peptides (ViraFEST assay). J lost 6 bases, V lost 4 bases, and 3 bases had no gene match. CDR1 MNHEY and CDR2 SMNVEV come from the germline V gene (reference sequence). The CDR3 is 15 amino acids. This clonotype was observed a few times. Its target is unknown. An Oncomine TCR Beta short-read assay was used to sequence the DNA from cultured CD4+ T cells. Using its own MiXCR run on the PCR reads, TCRdb lists one record per CDR3 protein. The sample lists fewer than 20,000 distinct CDR3 sequences; about two fifths were seen once.

The sequence came from a human donor who had recovered from COVID-19. Sequencing used CD4+ T cells from blood, cultured in vitro, obtained after SARS-CoV-2 vaccination. The chain employs TRBV27 and TRBJ2-2, with 12 bases matching TRBD2. CDR3 coding DNA: TGTGCCAGCAGTTCGCTAGCGGGAGGGTCCGGGGAGCTGTTTTTT. Translating it yields CASSSLAGGSGELFF.